This T cell receptor beta chain was sequenced in a study of PD-L1 blockade in urothelial cancer. Background on the study: When blood samples were assessed, the median T cell count was around 150,000.

Only in-frame clones appear in the TCRdb table, and some are missing; sequencing was by immunoSEQ multiplex PCR. The table records approximately 51,000 clones, 86% of them present only once. The receptor comes from a man in his sixties with urothelial cancer. The sample consisted of PBMCs, taken around atezolizumab (anti-PD-L1) treatment.

The CDR3 region is CASSRTGVGYEQYF. The CDR3 DNA reads TGTGCCAGCAGTCGGACAGGGGTCGGGTACGAGCAGTACTTC. V and J are TRBV6-5 and TRBJ2-7; 9 bases map to TRBD1. This CDR3 comprises 14 residues. Germline V gene lookup returns CDR1 MNHEY and CDR2 SVGAGI. V lost 5 bases to trimming and J lost 4 bases; unmatched junction nucleotides: 6.